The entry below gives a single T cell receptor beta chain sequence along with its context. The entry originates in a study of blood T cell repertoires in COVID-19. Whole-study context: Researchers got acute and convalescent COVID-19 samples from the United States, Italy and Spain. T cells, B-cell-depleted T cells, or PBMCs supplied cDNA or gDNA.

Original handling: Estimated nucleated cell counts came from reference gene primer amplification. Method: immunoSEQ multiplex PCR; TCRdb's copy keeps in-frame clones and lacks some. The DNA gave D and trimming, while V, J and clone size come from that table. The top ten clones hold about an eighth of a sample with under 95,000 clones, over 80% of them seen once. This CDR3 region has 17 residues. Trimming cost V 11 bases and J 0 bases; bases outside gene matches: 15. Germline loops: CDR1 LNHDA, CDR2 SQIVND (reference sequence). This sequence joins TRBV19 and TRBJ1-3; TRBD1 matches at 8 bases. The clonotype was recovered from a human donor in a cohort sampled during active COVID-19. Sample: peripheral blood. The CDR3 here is CASSPDRGPLSGNTIYF. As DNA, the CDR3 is TGTGCCTCGAGCCCCGACAGGGGCCCACTCTCTGGAAACACCATATATTTT.